Listed below are T cell receptor beta chains from one sample, sequenced in a study of cytomegalovirus exposure and HLA in healthy donors. The protocol was immunoSEQ multiplex PCR, while the TCRdb copy is restricted to in-frame clones and leaves out a portion. The table lists 55,000 to 75,000 clones, about 94% of them singletons, with more than 1.2% in the top ten. The sample was PBMCs. The receptors were gathered from a man aged 18 to 29 in good health and CMV-seropositive. Each CDR3 is given with its conserved first and last residue.

v_gene: TRBV9; len: 14; CDR3aa: CAKDGRTNTDTQYF
v_gene: TRBV6-1; len: 15; CDR3aa: CASSRGRGDGNTIYF
v_gene: TRBV7-9; len: 12; CDR3aa: CASSFNSYEQYF
v_gene: TRBV29-1; len: 15; CDR3aa: CSARLAGGQLDTQYF
v_gene: TRBV6-5; len: 15; CDR3aa: CASSYSGQIQETQYF
v_gene: TRBV6-1; len: 13; CDR3aa: CASGDREFHGYTF
v_gene: TRBV6-5; len: 12; CDR3aa: CASSLDRNEQFF
v_gene: TRBV5-1; len: 14; CDR3aa: CASSPGQARDEQFF
v_gene: TRBV19; len: 14; CDR3aa: CASIFGHMNTEAFF
v_gene: TRBV30; len: 15; CDR3aa: CACPRGPEFTDTQYF
v_gene: TRBV5-1; len: 16; CDR3aa: CASSPLDRGPFYEQFF
v_gene: TRBV6-1; len: 14; CDR3aa: CASSEGRDTILQFF
v_gene: TRBV19; len: 14; CDR3aa: CASTPRPSGGEQYF